The 26 T cell receptor beta chains given below trace back to one sample, sequenced in a study of PD-1 blockade in classical Hodgkin lymphoma. The assay was immunoSEQ multiplex PCR, and TCRdb's table has in-frame clones only and misses some. The table shows roughly 52,000 clones, with roughly 86% occurring only once. Regarding time point: cycle 4 day 1 (C4D1), after 6 weeks of nivolumab. Each patient's relapse followed autologous stem cell transplantation, and brentuximab vedotin exposure varied. This sample comprised peripheral blood mononuclear cells (PBMCs), obtained before the fourth cycle of nivolumab. The receptors shown here come from a human donor with classical Hodgkin lymphoma.

The rearrangement joins TRBV6-5 to TRBJ2-7; D not certain. CDR1 MNHEY and CDR2 SVGAGI come from the germline V gene. This CDR3 comprises 11 residues. V was trimmed by 5 bases and J by 2 bases, leaving 4 bases between them. The CDR3 is CASSGPYEQYF. The CDR3, as DNA: TGTGCCAGCAGTGGCCCCTACGAGCAGTACTTC.

The count of this clone is one. J is TRBJ2-2 and V is TRBV19; no firm D call. V dropped 7 bases and J dropped 0 bases, with 9 bases sitting between them. The CDR3 runs to 14 residues. Germline V gene data show CDR1 as LNHDA and CDR2 as SQIVND (reference sequence). The CDR3 nucleotides are TGTGCCAGTATGGTCAGCCCGAACACCGGGGAGCTGTTTTTT. As protein: CASMVSPNTGELFF.

The chain recombines TRBV6-5 with TRBJ2-5; D remains ambiguous. The V end was cut by 6 bases, the J end by 5 bases, with 16 bases between. The CDR3 contains 14 residues. Germline assignment: CDR1 MNHEY and CDR2 SVGAGI. This CDR3 is CASRVEVSHETQYF. CDR3 bases: TGTGCCAGCAGGGTCGAGGTTAGCCATGAGACCCAGTACTTC.

The chain carries TRBV9 and TRBJ2-3, with 8 positions matching TRBD2. Germline V gene sequence: CDR1 SGDLS, CDR2 YYNGEE. Trimming removed 2 bases from V and 6 bases from J; junction bases left unmatched: 8. The CDR3 is made up of 15 amino acids. CDR3 amino acids: CASSVGTRASDTQYF. The CDR3 bases are TGTGCCAGCAGCGTTGGGACTAGAGCCTCCGATACGCAGTATTTT.

The genes are TRBV18 and TRBJ1-2; a possible D gene is TRBD1 (5 bases). This CDR3 has 16 residues. Germline values: CDR1 KGHSH, CDR2 LQKENI. The V end lost 3 bases, the J end lost 1 base, and 15 bases lay between the germline ends. The CDR3 DNA reads as TGTGCCAGCTCACCCTCCTTAGGACACTATAACTATGGCTACACCTTC. Amino acids: CASSPSLGHYNYGYTF.

This chain joins TRBV7-2 and TRBJ2-2, with 14 bases identical to TRBD2. From germline, CDR1 is SGHTA and CDR2 FQGNSA. The CDR3 sequence is 17 residues long. After removal of 4 bases from V and 4 bases from J, the junction contained 5 bases not matched to a gene. This CDR3 is CASSSTSGGARTGELFF. CDR3 DNA sequence: TGTGCCAGCAGCTCGACTAGCGGGGGGGCACGCACCGGGGAGCTGTTTTTT.

In its sample, this clone was seen a few times. The genes are TRBV28 and TRBJ1-5; D unresolved. Germline CDR1 MDHEN, CDR2 SYDVKM. The CDR3 runs 12 residues. Trimming removed 6 bases from V and 4 bases from J, with 7 bases in between. CDR3 amino acids: CASSRMNQPQHF. CDR3 nucleotide sequence: TGTGCCAGCAGCAGGATGAATCAGCCCCAGCATTTT.

The chain links TRBV10-1 to TRBJ2-2, with TRBD2 identical over 11 bases. Germline V CDR1 and CDR2: WNHNN, SYGVQD (reference sequence). The CDR3 extends over 16 amino acids. Losses at the gene ends were 1 base for V and 6 bases for J; bases not matched to a gene: 4. As DNA, the CDR3 is TGCGCCAGCAGTGAGTTTAGCGGGAGGGCCCCCGGGGAGCTGTTTTTT. Translation: CASSEFSGRAPGELFF.

The chain links TRBV7-8 to TRBJ1-6; possibly TRBD1 for D (5 bases). Germline CDR1 SGHVS, CDR2 FQNEAQ. The V gene lost 5 bases and the J gene lost 6 bases, with 17 bases spanning the gap. This CDR3 spans 16 amino acids. This chain's CDR3 is CASSLGLQGANSPLHF. The CDR3 nucleotides are TGTGCCAGCAGCCTGGGACTACAAGGGGCTAATTCACCCCTCCACTTT.

As DNA, the CDR3 is TGTGCCACGGAGGACGGAACCTACGAGCAGTACTTC. Amino acids: CATEDGTYEQYF. The chain employs TRBV6-5 and TRBJ2-7; D is perhaps TRBD2 (5 bases). Looked up from germline, CDR1 is MNHEY and CDR2 is SVGAGI. Trimming took 10 bases from V and 2 from J, leaving 12 bases between them. The CDR3 is made up of 12 amino acids.

This sequence joins TRBV27 and TRBJ1-5; D may be TRBD1 (5 bases). The CDR3 is 17 amino acids. V lost 1 base to trimming and J lost 3 bases, with 16 bases between them. The germline CDR1 and CDR2 sequences are MNHEY and SMNVEV (reference sequence). The CDR3 here is CASSLLGPDSDNQPQHF. The CDR3 DNA sequence: TGTGCCAGCAGTTTATTAGGCCCCGACAGTGACAATCAGCCCCAGCATTTT.

The V call is TRBV6-5, the J call TRBJ1-1, with TRBD1 identical over 10 bases. This CDR3 is 15 amino acids long. The germline CDR1 and CDR2 sequences are MNHEY and SVGAGI. The V segment lost 2 bases and the J segment 7 bases; nucleotides outside the gene matches: 7. This CDR3 reads CASSYPRQGAGEAFF. The CDR3 region has the DNA TGTGCCAGCAGTTACCCAAGACAGGGGGCGGGTGAAGCTTTCTTT.

In its sample, this clone was seen a few times. The chain carries TRBV7-9 and TRBJ2-6; D remains ambiguous. V lost 8 bases and J lost 0, with 8 bases in between. Per the germline V gene, CDR1 is SEHNR and CDR2 is FQNEAQ (reference sequence). This CDR3 has 14 amino acids. The chain's CDR3 is CASHPPSGANVLTF. The CDR3 DNA sequence: TGTGCCAGCCACCCCCCCTCTGGGGCCAACGTCCTGACTTTC.

The chain links TRBV2 to TRBJ2-3; 10 bases match TRBD2. The germline V gene has CDR1 SNHLY and CDR2 FYNNEI. The CDR3 length is 14 residues. Trimming removed 7 bases from V and 1 base from J; junction bases left unmatched: 2. The CDR3 DNA sequence: TGTGCCAGCAACCTAGCGGGGGGCACAGATACGCAGTATTTT. It specifies CASNLAGGTDTQYF.

The V gene is TRBV18, the J gene TRBJ2-7; the D is unclear. V was pared by 5 bases and J by 2 bases, with 13 bases between. Germline CDR1 reads KGHSH; CDR2 reads LQKENI. CDR3 length: 14 residues. As DNA, the CDR3 is TGTGCCAGCTCAGCCGTACAGACGGCCTACGAGCAGTACTTC. This gives the protein CASSAVQTAYEQYF.

V usage is TRBV28 and J usage is TRBJ1-1; tentatively, D is TRBD1 (6 bases). The CDR3 extends over 14 amino acids. Trimming pared 2 bases from V and 3 bases from J, leaving 10 bases between. Germline CDR1 is MDHEN and CDR2 is SYDVKM. In nucleotides, the CDR3 is TGTGCCAGCAGTTTAGGACAGACGCACACTGAAGCTTTCTTT. Its protein product is CASSLGQTHTEAFF.

This clone was counted a few times. One junction end disagrees with the germline gene, perhaps due to a read error. This sequence joins TRBV5-1 and TRBJ2-1, with a tentative D call TRBD2 (6 bases). CDR3 length equals 14 residues. Germline assignment: CDR1 SGHRS and CDR2 YFSETQ. The DNA of the CDR3 is TGCGCCAGCAGCTTGGAGAGAGGTTTTGAGCGGGTTCTCTTC. This sequence encodes CASSLERGFERVLF.

The genes are TRBV5-1 and TRBJ2-3, with TRBD2 matching 14 bases. The junction had 7 bases not matched to a gene; V was cut back by 2 bases and J by 5 bases. CDR1 is SGHRS, CDR2 YFSETQ, per germline. The CDR3 has 17 residues. The CDR3 sequence: CASSLGTSGSKGDTQYF. CDR3 sequence (DNA): TGCGCCAGCAGCTTAGGGACTAGCGGGAGTAAAGGAGATACGCAGTATTTT.

The rearrangement joins TRBV28 to TRBJ2-7; 7 positions agree with TRBD1. From germline, CDR1 is MDHEN and CDR2 SYDVKM. The CDR3 runs 14 residues. V trimming: 5 bases; J trimming: 4 bases; junction bases outside the gene matches: 8. Written as DNA, the CDR3 is TGTGCCAGCAGTCGAGGGGGCTTCTCTTACGAGCAGTACTTC. It specifies CASSRGGFSYEQYF.

CDR3 in DNA: TGTGCCAGCAGTTCGTCCCGGGACAGGGGACCGCAAGAGACCCAGTACTTC. It specifies CASSSSRDRGPQETQYF. J is TRBJ2-5 and V is TRBV28, with 10 bases aligning to TRBD1. Losses at the gene ends were 4 bases for V and 2 bases for J; bases not matched to a gene: 10. This CDR3 contains 17 residues. Germline V CDR1 and CDR2: MDHEN, SYDVKM.

This chain joins TRBV19 and TRBJ2-7, with 8 bases aligning to TRBD2. V shed 4 bases, J shed 7 bases, and the junction held 12 bases outside the gene matches. The CDR3 has 15 residues. Per germline, CDR1 LNHDA and CDR2 SQIVND (reference sequence). The DNA of the CDR3 is TGTGCCAGTAGTAGTCCAACGGGAGGGCCGGGGGAGCAGTACTTC. Amino acid sequence: CASSSPTGGPGEQYF.

The rearrangement joins TRBV15 to TRBJ2-2; D is perhaps TRBD2 (6 bases). V gave up 6 bases and J gave up 0 bases, with 20 bases separating them. This CDR3 spans 18 amino acids. CDR1 is LNHNV, CDR2 YYDKDF, per germline (reference sequence). CDR3 in DNA: TGTGCCACCAGGGTGATCAATCTGGGGACTCCGAACACCGGGGAGCTGTTTTTT. Translation: CATRVINLGTPNTGELFF. The complete variable domain, with remaining parts taken from reference TRBV15 and TRBJ2-2, reads DAMVIQNPRYQVTQFGKPVTLSCSQTLNHNVMYWYQQKSSQAPKLLFHYYDKDFNNEADTPDNFQSRRPNTSFCFLDIRSPGLGDTAMYLCATRVINLGTPNTGELFFGEGSRLTVL.

V usage is TRBV4-1 and J usage is TRBJ2-3; 7 bases agree with TRBD2. V lost 4 bases to trimming and J lost 2 bases; unmatched junction nucleotides: 9. This CDR3 is built from 16 residues. Germline lookup yields CDR1 MGHRA and CDR2 YSYEKL. CDR3 nucleotide sequence: TGCGCCAGCAGCCTCACTCTAGCGGCTATCACAGATACGCAGTATTTT. Translated: CASSLTLAAITDTQYF.

The V and J genes are TRBV11-3 and TRBJ2-3, with D perhaps assigned TRBD1 or TRBD2 (6 bases each). CDR1 is SGHNT, CDR2 YENEEA, per germline. Trimming took 5 bases from V and 0 from J, leaving 18 bases between them. This CDR3 has 17 residues. The CDR3 protein is CASSPGESSGSTDTQYF. CDR3 sequence (DNA): TGTGCCAGCAGCCCAGGGGAGAGTAGCGGAAGCACAGATACGCAGTATTTT.

The rearrangement joins TRBV5-6 to TRBJ2-7; 9 bases line up with TRBD2. Per germline, CDR1 SGHDT and CDR2 YYEEEE. The CDR3 length is 16 residues. V lost 4 bases to trimming and J lost 6 bases; unmatched junction nucleotides: 14. CDR3 bases: TGTGCCAGCAGCCTCCGTAGCGGGGGAGGGAGTGGCGAGCAGTACTTC. Protein product: CASSLRSGGGSGEQYF.

This clone was counted once. V usage is TRBV4-3 and J usage is TRBJ2-7; the match to TRBD2 covers 8 bases. V shed 0 bases and J 2 bases; nucleotides not matched to a gene: 6. Germline CDR1 and CDR2: LGHNA and YSLEER. The CDR3 is 16 residues long. The CDR3 reads CASSQDSGLGTYEQYF. DNA of the CDR3: TGCGCCAGCAGCCAAGATTCGGGACTAGGTACCTACGAGCAGTACTTC.